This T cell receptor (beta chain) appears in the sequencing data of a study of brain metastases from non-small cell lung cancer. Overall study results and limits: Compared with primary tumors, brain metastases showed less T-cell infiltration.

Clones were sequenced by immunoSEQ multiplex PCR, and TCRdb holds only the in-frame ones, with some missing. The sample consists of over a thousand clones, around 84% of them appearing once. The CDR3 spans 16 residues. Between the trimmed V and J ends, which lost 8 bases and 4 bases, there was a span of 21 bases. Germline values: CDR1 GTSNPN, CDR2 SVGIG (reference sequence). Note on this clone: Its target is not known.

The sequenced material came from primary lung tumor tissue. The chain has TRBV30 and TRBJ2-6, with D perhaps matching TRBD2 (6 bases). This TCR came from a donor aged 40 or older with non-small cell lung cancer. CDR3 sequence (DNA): TGTGCCCTCCCGGGGAGGTTTAACGGCGGGGCCAACGTCCTGACTTTC. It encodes CALPGRFNGGANVLTF.